Listed here is a single T cell receptor beta chain. This entry is derived from a study of shared clonotypes between healthy human individuals. Across the whole study: Participating donors consisted of a couple of women and a few men aged 18 to 49.

The table came from immunoSEQ multiplex PCR; TCRdb's copy has only in-frame clones and leaves some out. The sample carries 950,000 to 1,300,000 clones, around 76% recorded once. Trimming removed 4 bases at V and 3 bases at J, with 9 bases between. The CDR3 has 13 residues. CDR1 is LNHDA and CDR2 is SQIVND in the germline V gene (reference sequence). Sequenced input: memory CD4+ T cells sorted from blood. The subset here: CD45RA-negative fraction. The V call is TRBV19, the J call TRBJ2-5; a possible D gene is TRBD1 (5 bases). The sequence was collected from a man aged 18 to 29 in good health. The CDR3 spells CASSTTVKETQYF. The CDR3 bases are TGTGCCAGTAGTACGACAGTGAAAGAGACCCAGTACTTC. Supplemented by reference TRBV19 and TRBJ2-5, the full variable domain reads DGGITQSPKYLFRKEGQNVTLSCEQNLNHDAMYWYRQDPGQGLRLIYYSQIVNDFQKGDIAEGYSVSREKKESFPLTVTSAQKNPTAFYLCASSTTVKETQYFGPGTRLLVL.